A selection of T cell receptor beta chains follows, all from one sample in a study of early T cells in non-severe SARS-CoV-2 infection. TCRdb reprocessed the 5' RACE reads with MiXCR, giving one entry per CDR3 protein. Of approximately 28,000 distinct CDR3 sequences listed, 5.5% to 7.5% are singletons. The sequences come from whole blood, collected at baseline. These receptors were collected from an adult who was a healthcare worker with PCR-confirmed SARS-CoV-2 infection or an uninfected control (not recorded which). CDR3s include the opening cysteine and the closing phenylalanine or tryptophan. The order of the fields is clone size, V gene, J gene, D gene, CDR3 protein, CDR3 DNA. A D gene is named only where the DNA matches it firmly. Size tells how often a clone was seen (once, few, many) or the class of an expanded clone, and some rows leave it out.

>many|TRBV18|TRBJ2-7|TRBD1
CASSSGQGFFYEQYF
TGTGCCAGCTCGTCGGGACAGGGCTTTTTCTACGAGCAGTACTTC
>.|TRBV29-1|TRBJ2-5|.
CSVVEETQYF
TGCAGCGTTGTAGAAGAGACCCAGTACTTC
>many|TRBV28|TRBJ2-2|TRBD1
CASSSAYRDRDTGELFF
TGTGCCAGCAGTTCCGCATACCGGGACAGGGATACCGGGGAGCTGTTTTTT
>many|TRBV6-5|TRBJ2-1|TRBD1
CASSPGTGANNEQFF
TGTGCCAGCAGCCCGGGGACAGGGGCCAACAATGAGCAGTTCTTC
>many|TRBV4-2|TRBJ1-6|.
CASSRQVDNSPLHF
TGTGCCAGCAGCCGACAGGTGGATAATTCACCCCTCCACTTT
>many|TRBV29-1|TRBJ2-6|.
CSVARSGANVLTF
TGCAGCGTTGCGCGATCTGGGGCCAACGTCCTGACTTTC
>many|TRBV11-2|TRBJ2-2|TRBD2
CASSLVRGGTHRGELFF
TGTGCCAGCAGCTTAGTGCGCGGGGGGACCCACAGAGGGGAGCTGTTTTTT
>many|TRBV6-5|TRBJ1-3|.
CASSYRGGHSGNTIYF
TGTGCCAGCAGTTACCGGGGGGGCCACTCTGGAAACACCATATATTTT
>.|TRBV7-9|TRBJ2-2|TRBD1
CASRTGVGTPGELFF
TGTGCCAGCAGGACAGGGGTCGGGACGCCCGGGGAGCTGTTTTTT
>many|TRBV6-5|TRBJ1-2|.
CASSPDKNYGYTF
TGTGCCAGCAGCCCGGACAAAAACTATGGCTACACCTTC
>many|TRBV6-1|TRBJ1-5|TRBD1
CASSEGTGKNQPQHF
TGTGCCAGCAGTGAAGGGACAGGGAAGAATCAGCCCCAGCATTTT
>many|TRBV18|TRBJ2-7|TRBD1
CASSPGDSHEQYF
TGTGCCAGCTCACCAGGGGACAGCCACGAGCAGTACTTC
>few|TRBV2|TRBJ2-2|.
CASSAQGIGELFF
TGTGCCAGCAGTGCCCAGGGAATCGGGGAGCTGTTTTTT
>few|TRBV2|TRBJ1-6|.
CASRGSNSPLHF
TGTGCCAGCAGGGGCAGCAATTCACCCCTCCACTTT
>many|TRBV7-6|TRBJ2-2|.
CASSLERTGELFF
TGTGCCAGCAGCTTAGAACGAACCGGGGAGCTGTTTTTT
>many|TRBV7-9|TRBJ1-1|.
CASSLVVNTEAFF
TGTGCCAGCAGCTTGGTAGTGAACACTGAAGCTTTCTTT
>many|TRBV7-9|TRBJ2-3|TRBD1
CASTAGTGANTDTQYF
TGTGCCAGCACCGCCGGGACAGGGGCCAACACAGATACGCAGTATTTT
>few|TRBV7-2|TRBJ2-3|TRBD1
CASSPRTGPDTQYF
TGTGCCAGCAGCCCTCGGACAGGGCCCGATACGCAGTATTTT
>many|TRBV24-1|TRBJ2-2|TRBD1
CATSDSPPGQGADTGELFF
TGTGCCACCAGTGATTCCCCACCGGGACAGGGGGCGGACACCGGGGAGCTGTTTTTT
>many|TRBV6-6|TRBJ1-2|.
CASSSQDFYTF
TGTGCCAGCAGTTCTCAAGATTTCTACACCTTC
>.|TRBV10-2|TRBJ2-7|.
CASVADHSYEQYF
TGCGCCAGCGTAGCGGACCACTCCTACGAGCAGTACTTC
>.|TRBV5-1|TRBJ2-3|.
CASSLAGQRTPTDTQYF
TGCGCCAGCAGCTTGGCCGGACAGAGGACCCCCACAGATACGCAGTATTTT
>.|TRBV12-3/TRBV12-4|TRBJ2-4|.
CASSLRGVKNIQYF
TGTGCCAGCAGTTTAAGGGGTGTCAAAAACATTCAGTACTTC
>.|TRBV6-5|TRBJ1-2|TRBD1
CASSLTSGQGADYGYTF
TGTGCCAGCAGTCTGACTTCCGGACAGGGGGCGGACTATGGCTACACCTTC
>.|TRBV11-2|TRBJ1-6|.
CASSADRHYNSPLHF
TGTGCCAGCAGCGCCGACAGACACTATAATTCACCCCTCCACTTT
>many|TRBV18|TRBJ2-7|TRBD2
CASSRSRDYSSYEQYF
TGTGCCAGCTCACGAAGCCGGGACTATAGCTCCTACGAGCAGTACTTC
>.|TRBV30|TRBJ2-7|.
CVWSAGYEQYF
TGTGTCTGGAGTGCGGGTTACGAGCAGTACTTC
>.|TRBV2|TRBJ2-5|TRBD2
CASSEVGSGLAGGPYF
TGTGCCAGCAGTGAAGTGGGATCGGGACTAGCGGGGGGCCCATACTTC
>many|TRBV27|TRBJ1-4|.
CASSATGFTEKLFF
TGTGCCAGCAGTGCGACAGGTTTCACTGAAAAACTGTTTTTT
>medium-sized|TRBV20-1|TRBJ1-5|.
CSAVPLGGNQPQHF
TGCAGTGCTGTCCCGTTGGGGGGAAATCAGCCCCAGCATTTT
>.|TRBV19|TRBJ1-5|.
CASSMMTRNQPQHF
TGTGCCAGTAGTATGATGACTCGCAATCAGCCCCAGCATTTT
>many|TRBV28|TRBJ1-2|.
CASRRQGQSNYGYTF
TGTGCCAGCAGGCGCCAGGGGCAGTCTAACTATGGCTACACCTTC
>.|TRBV7-2|TRBJ2-3|.
CASSTRMGNTDTQYF
TGTGCCAGCAGCACCCGGATGGGGAACACAGATACGCAGTATTTT
>.|TRBV5-8|TRBJ2-5|.
CASSLRQGIGEETQYF
TGTGCCAGCAGCTTAAGGCAGGGGATAGGAGAAGAGACCCAGTACTTC
>many|TRBV5-4|TRBJ2-4|.
CASSDRTVAKNIQYF
TGTGCCAGCAGCGACCGCACCGTAGCCAAAAACATTCAGTACTTC